This T cell receptor (beta chain) appears in the sequencing data of a study of blood T cell repertoires in COVID-19. Study context: Samples representing acute and convalescent COVID-19 were sourced from the United States, Italy and Spain.

The CDR3 length is 13 residues. CDR1 is KGHDR, CDR2 SFDVKD, per germline. J lost 8 bases, V lost 4 bases, and 2 bases had no gene match. In the original analysis: Estimation of nucleated cell counts relied on the amplification of reference gene primers. Using immunoSEQ multiplex PCR, the repertoire was profiled, and TCRdb retains in-frame clones only, with some absent. That table supplies the V and J calls and clone size; D and trimming were determined from the DNA. The table lists 65,000 to 70,000 clones, 82% of them singletons, with around 16% in the top ten. This receptor was obtained from a man at least 80 years old with active COVID-19. The chain joins TRBV24-1 to TRBJ1-1, with 11 bases aligning to TRBD1. The sequencing sample was made of peripheral blood. CDR3 in DNA: TGTGCCACCAGTGAGGGGGACAGGGGGGAAGCTTTCTTT. Translation: CATSEGDRGEAFF.